This entry features one TCR beta chain sequence. What it recognizes is unknown. TCRdb passed the PCR reads through MiXCR, listing each CDR3 protein once. The sample holds about 640,000 distinct CDR3 sequences; 20% are singletons and the top ten take roughly 0.85%. This specimen comes from a study of molecular identifiers for immune sequencing clone quantification. Study summary: In replicates, RNA from roughly 18,000 or 92,000 naive CD8 cells was split five ways, four sequenced.

General study results and limits: Identical TCR molecules sharing a barcode could underestimate highly expanded clone sizes. More than 99% of effector molecules, versus under 1% of naive-cell molecules, belonged to clones above 20 RNA copies.

CDR1 and CDR2 from the germline V gene are SGHAT and FQNNGV. The CDR3 is made up of 16 amino acids. V was pared by 5 bases and J by 2 bases, with 5 bases of the junction left unmatched. For naive CD8 T cells, sorting used the CD8+CD4-CCR7+CD45RA+ phenotype. The V gene is TRBV11-2, the J gene TRBJ2-1; 11 bases map to TRBD2. Source material: naive CD8+ T cells from blood, with Jurkat cell RNA spiked in. Sample subset: FACS-sorted CD8+CD4-CCR7+CD45RA+ naive T cells. The clonotype originates from a human donor in good health. Some libraries in this study had Jurkat cell RNA spiked in. Here the CDR3 reads CASSPVAGGAYNEQFF. The CDR3 DNA is TGTGCCAGCAGCCCAGTAGCGGGGGGGGCCTACAATGAGCAGTTCTTC.